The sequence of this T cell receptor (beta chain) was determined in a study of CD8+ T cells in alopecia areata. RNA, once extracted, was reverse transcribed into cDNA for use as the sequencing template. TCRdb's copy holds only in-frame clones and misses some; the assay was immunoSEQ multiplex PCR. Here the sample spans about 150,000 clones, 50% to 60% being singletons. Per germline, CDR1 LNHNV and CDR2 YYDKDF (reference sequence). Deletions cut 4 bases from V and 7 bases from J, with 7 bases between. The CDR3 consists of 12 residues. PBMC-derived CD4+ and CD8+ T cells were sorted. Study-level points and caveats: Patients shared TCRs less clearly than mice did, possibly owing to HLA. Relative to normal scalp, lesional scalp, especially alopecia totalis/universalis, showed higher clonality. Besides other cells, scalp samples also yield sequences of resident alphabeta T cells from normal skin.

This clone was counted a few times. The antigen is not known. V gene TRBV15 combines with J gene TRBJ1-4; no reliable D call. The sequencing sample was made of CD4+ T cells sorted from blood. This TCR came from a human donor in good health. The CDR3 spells CATSKDREKLFF. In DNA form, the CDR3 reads TGTGCCACCAGCAAGGACCGTGAAAAACTGTTTTTT.